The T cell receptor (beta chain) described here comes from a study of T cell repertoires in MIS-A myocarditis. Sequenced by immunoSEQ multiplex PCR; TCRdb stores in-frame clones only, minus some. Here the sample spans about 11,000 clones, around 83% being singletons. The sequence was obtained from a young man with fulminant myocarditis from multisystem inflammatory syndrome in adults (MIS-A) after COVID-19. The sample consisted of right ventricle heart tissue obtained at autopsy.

The CDR3 DNA is TGTGCCAGCAGTGAAAGACAGGGCCAAAACATTCAGTACTTC. Amino acid sequence: CASSERQGQNIQYF. The chain has TRBV2 and TRBJ2-4, with 7 positions matching TRBD1. Germline V gene lookup returns CDR1 SNHLY and CDR2 FYNNEI. The V gene end was trimmed by 2 bases and the J gene end by 5 bases; junction bases not matched to a gene: 3. The CDR3 is 14 residues long.